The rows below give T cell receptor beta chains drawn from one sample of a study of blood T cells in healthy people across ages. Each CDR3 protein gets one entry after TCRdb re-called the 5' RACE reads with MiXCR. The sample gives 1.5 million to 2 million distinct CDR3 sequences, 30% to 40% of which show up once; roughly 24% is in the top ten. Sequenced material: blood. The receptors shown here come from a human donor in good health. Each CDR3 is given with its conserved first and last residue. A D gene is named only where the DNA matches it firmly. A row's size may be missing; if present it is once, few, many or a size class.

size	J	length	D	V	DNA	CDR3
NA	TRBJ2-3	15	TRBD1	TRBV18	TGTGCCAGCTCACCGGGACAGAGTCTAGCAGATACGCAGTATTTT	CASSPGQSLADTQYF
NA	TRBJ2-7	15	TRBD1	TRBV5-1	TGCGCCAGCAGCAAAGGGACAGGGATAACTGACGAGCAGTACTTC	CASSKGTGITDEQYF
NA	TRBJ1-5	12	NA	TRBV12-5	TGTGCTGGTGGTTTGGATCATCAGCCCCAGCATTTT	CAGGLDHQPQHF
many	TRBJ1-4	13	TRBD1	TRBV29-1	TGCAGCGTTGAGGGGACAGGTGATGAAAAACTGTTTTTT	CSVEGTGDEKLFF
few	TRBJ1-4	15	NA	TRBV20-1	TGCAGTGCGGATCCATCACAGTCCCTCCCAGAAAAACTGTTTTTT	CSADPSQSLPEKLFF
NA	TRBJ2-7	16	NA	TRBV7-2	TGTGCCAGCGGCCAGACCGGGACGCCGGGGACCTACGAGCAGTACTTC	CASGQTGTPGTYEQYF
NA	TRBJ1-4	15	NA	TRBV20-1	TGCAGTGCTAGAGATCATGCGGAGCGGCATGAAAAACTGTTTTTT	CSARDHAERHEKLFF
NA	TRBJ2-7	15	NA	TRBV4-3	TGCGCCAGCAGCCGAGCGGGCGGGGAGGCAGACGAGCAGTACTTC	CASSRAGGEADEQYF
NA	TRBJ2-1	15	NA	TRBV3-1	TGTGCCAGCAGAAGAGGGGGGTGGAATCCGGCTGAGCAGTTCTTC	CASRRGGWNPAEQFF
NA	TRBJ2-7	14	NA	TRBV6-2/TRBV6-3	TGTGCCAGCGGATACCGACAGGTTCCCTACGAGCAGTACTTC	CASGYRQVPYEQYF
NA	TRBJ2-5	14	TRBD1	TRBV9	TGTGCCAGCAGCGCACAGGGGGAATGGGGGACCCAGTACTTC	CASSAQGEWGTQYF
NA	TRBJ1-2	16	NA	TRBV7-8	TGTGCCAGCAGCCCAGACAGGTCCGGGAGTGGCTATGGCTACACCTTC	CASSPDRSGSGYGYTF
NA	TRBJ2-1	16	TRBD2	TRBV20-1	TGCAGTGCTAGCGCTAGCGGGGGGGCTGGCTACAATGAGCAGTTCTTC	CSASASGGAGYNEQFF
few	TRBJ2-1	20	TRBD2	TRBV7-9	TGTGCCAGCAGCTTATCGGTAGCGGGGGGGTTCAAAAGCTCCTACAATGAGCAGTTCTTC	CASSLSVAGGFKSSYNEQFF
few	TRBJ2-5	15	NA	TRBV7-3	TGTGCCAGCAGCAAACACCCCCTGTTGCAAGAGACCCAGTACTTC	CASSKHPLLQETQYF
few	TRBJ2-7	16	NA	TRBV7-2	TGTGCCAGCAGCCTGCTCGGGTGGGGACCACAAAGGGAGCAGTACTTC	CASSLLGWGPQREQYF
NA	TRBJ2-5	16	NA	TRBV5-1	TGCGCCAGCAGCTTGGGGGGGGCTACGGCCCAAGAGACCCAGTACTTC	CASSLGGATAQETQYF
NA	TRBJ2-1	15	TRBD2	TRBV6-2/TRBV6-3	TGTGCCAGCACCGTACTAGCGGGGAGCCTCAATGAGCAGTTCTTC	CASTVLAGSLNEQFF
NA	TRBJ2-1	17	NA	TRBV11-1	TGTGCCAGCAGCTCTGAGCTAGCAACCCAGACAGAGAATGAGCAGTTCTTC	CASSSELATQTENEQFF
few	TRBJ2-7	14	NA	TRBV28	TGTGCCAGCAGTTTATTCTTAAGCTCCTACGAGCAGTACTTC	CASSLFLSSYEQYF
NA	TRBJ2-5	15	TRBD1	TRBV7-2	TGTGCCAGCAGCTTTAACAGGGGGCGCGAAGAGACCCAGTACTTC	CASSFNRGREETQYF
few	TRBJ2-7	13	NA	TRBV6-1	TGTGCCAGCAGTGAAGCGCTCCAGTACGAGCAGTACTTC	CASSEALQYEQYF
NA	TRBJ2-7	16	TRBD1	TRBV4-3	TGCGCCAGCAGCCAAGGGATCGGGACAGGAGCCTACGAGCAGTACTTC	CASSQGIGTGAYEQYF
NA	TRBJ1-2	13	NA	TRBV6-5	TGTGCCAGCAGTTCTGACAGTTTTGGTGGCTACACCTTC	CASSSDSFGGYTF
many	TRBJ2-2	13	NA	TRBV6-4	TGTGCCAGCAGTGACACTAGCACCGGGGAGCTGTTTTTT	CASSDTSTGELFF
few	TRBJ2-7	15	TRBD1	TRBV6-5	TGTGCCAGCAGCCGACCGGGACAGGGTTTGGGGGAGCAGTACTTC	CASSRPGQGLGEQYF
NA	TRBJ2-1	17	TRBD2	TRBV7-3	TGTGCCAGCAGCCCCCGGACTAGCGGGACCCCTGACAATGAGCAGTTCTTC	CASSPRTSGTPDNEQFF
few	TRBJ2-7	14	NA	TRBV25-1	TGTGCCAGCAGCCCGACAGGAACCAGCGACGAGCAGTACTTC	CASSPTGTSDEQYF
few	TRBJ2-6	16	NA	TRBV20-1	TGCAGTGCTAGAGGGAGGGCAGGGCCTGGGGCCAACGTCCTGACTTTC	CSARGRAGPGANVLTF
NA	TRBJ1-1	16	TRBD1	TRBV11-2	TGTGCCAGCAGCGCGGAATTGGGACAGGGGGACACTGAAGCTTTCTTT	CASSAELGQGDTEAFF
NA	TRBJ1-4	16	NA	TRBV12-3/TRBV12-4	TGTGCCAGCAGTTTAGACTTGGGACGGTTGAATGAAAAACTGTTTTTT	CASSLDLGRLNEKLFF
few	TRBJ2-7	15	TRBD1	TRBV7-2	TGTGCCAGCAGTCCTGCGGGCAGGGGGCTCTACGAGCAGTACTTC	CASSPAGRGLYEQYF
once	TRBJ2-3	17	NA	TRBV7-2	TGTGCCAGCAGCTTATTGGAAGGTATAGATGGCACAGATACGCAGTATTTT	CASSLLEGIDGTDTQYF
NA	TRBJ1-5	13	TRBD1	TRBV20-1	TGCAGTGCCACGGACAGGCGCGGGCAGCCCCAGCATTTT	CSATDRRGQPQHF
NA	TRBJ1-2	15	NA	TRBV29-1	TGCAGCGTTGCTGAGGGGCCTTTTGGGAACTATGGCTACACCTTC	CSVAEGPFGNYGYTF